This T cell receptor beta chain was sequenced for a study of blood T cell repertoires in COVID-19. Here immunoSEQ multiplex PCR was the method, and the copy in TCRdb shows in-frame clones only, minus some. The data show tens of thousands of clones, more than 90% seen once. This clone was recorded once. The germline V gene has CDR1 ENHRY and CDR2 SYGVKD. Trimming at V came to 6 bases and at J to 7 bases, leaving 5 bases not matched to a gene. The CDR3 length is 14 residues. This receptor was obtained from a human donor in a cohort sampled during active COVID-19. The chain has TRBV10-3 and TRBJ1-4; 10 bases are a match to TRBD1. Sequencing used peripheral blood. The CDR3 nucleotides are TGTGCCATCAGCCCCGACAGGGGGCGTGAAAAACTGTTTTTT. It codes for CAISPDRGREKLFF.